Following are 32 T cell receptor beta chains from one sample sequenced in a study of beta chain features in type 1 diabetes. General study points: When Type 1 diabetes patients were examined, their TCRB CDR3s proved moderately but significantly shorter in all four CD4+ subsets.

No antigen has been identified for these receptors. The entirety of the isolated RNA underwent reverse transcription, so expressed TCRB transcripts were sequenced. Measured with immunoSEQ multiplex PCR; TCRdb has only the in-frame clones, and not every one. The data hold 400,000 or so clones, with roughly 13% observed a single time. Sequencing used naive CD4+ T cells from blood. The receptor set was obtained from a young woman with type 1 diabetes.

The V call is TRBV4-3, the J call TRBJ2-1; D might be TRBD2 (6 bases). V lost 1 base and J 7 bases, leaving 14 bases between the germline ends. This CDR3 is built from 15 residues. The germline V gene has CDR1 LGHNA and CDR2 YSLEER. Written as DNA, the CDR3 is TGCGCCAGCAGCCAAGGGGCGGGGTGGAGAAATGAGCAGTTCTTC. It codes for CASSQGAGWRNEQFF.

J is TRBJ2-7 and V is TRBV12-5; D remains unclear. The germline V and J ends were trimmed by 6 bases and 4 bases, with 4 bases remaining between them. The CDR3 length is 10 residues. Germline CDR1 reads LGHNT; CDR2 reads FRNRAP. The CDR3 region has the DNA TGTGCTAGTGGCCCGTACGAGCAGTACTTC. This encodes CASGPYEQYF.

The gene calls are TRBV5-1 and TRBJ2-5; D gene unclear. Trimming pared 2 bases from V and 3 bases from J, leaving 8 bases between. There are 13 residues in the CDR3. Germline CDR1 SGHRS, CDR2 YFSETQ. CDR3: CASSFSREETQYF. The CDR3 bases are TGCGCCAGCAGCTTTAGCCGAGAAGAGACCCAGTACTTC.

This clone appeared a few times. The genes are TRBV7-9 and TRBJ2-7, with D possibly matching TRBD2 (6 bases). The CDR3 runs to 15 residues. V was pared by 1 base and J by 2 bases, with 12 bases between. Germline V gene data show CDR1 as SEHNR and CDR2 as FQNEAQ (reference sequence). CDR3 loop: CASSLGAPGAYEQYF. The CDR3 nucleotides are TGTGCCAGCAGCTTAGGAGCTCCGGGAGCCTACGAGCAGTACTTC.

J is TRBJ2-1 and V is TRBV18; TRBD2 is a possible D gene (6 bases). Germline CDR1 KGHSH, CDR2 LQKENI. The V end lost 3 bases, the J end lost 2 bases, and 20 bases lay between the germline ends. The CDR3 is 18 residues long. CDR3 in amino acids: CASSPRAPLAPTYNEQFF. The DNA of the CDR3 is TGTGCCAGCTCACCCCGAGCCCCTCTAGCGCCGACCTACAATGAGCAGTTCTTC.

This clone was counted between two and nine times. This chain joins TRBV11-2 and TRBJ2-3; possible D gene TRBD1, 7 bases. Germline lookup yields CDR1 SGHAT and CDR2 FQNNGV. CDR3 length: 16 amino acids. V lost 4 bases to trimming and J lost 6 bases, with 20 bases between them. CDR3 loop: CASSSRRDSLRDTQYF. DNA of the CDR3: TGTGCCAGCAGCTCACGGCGGGACAGCCTCAGGGATACGCAGTATTTT. The full variable domain, its missing parts supplied by reference TRBV11-2 and TRBJ2-3, is EAGVAQSPRYKIIEKRQSVAFWCNPISGHATLYWYQQILGQGPKLLIQFQNNGVVDDSQLPKDRFSAERLKGVDSTLKIQPAKLEDSAVYLCASSSRRDSLRDTQYFGPGTRLTVL.

This rearrangement joins TRBV30 to TRBJ2-2; D is perhaps TRBD1 (5 bases). Germline CDR1 reads GTSNPN; CDR2 reads SVGIG (reference sequence). The CDR3 covers 13 residues. V dropped 5 bases and J dropped 1 base, with 8 bases sitting between them. In DNA, the CDR3 is TGTGCCTGGTCAGGGTGGAACACCGGGGAGCTGTTTTTT. Translation: CAWSGWNTGELFF. The variable domain in full, with the rest retrieved from reference TRBV30 and TRBJ2-2, is SQTIHQWPATLVQPVGSPLSLECTVEGTSNPNLYWYRQAAGRGLQLLFYSVGIGQISSEVPQNLSASRPQDRQFILSSKKLLLSDSGFYLCAWSGWNTGELFFGEGSRLTVL.

V is TRBV30 and J is TRBJ2-2, with D possibly matching TRBD2 (5 bases). Trimming took 0 bases from V and 6 from J, leaving 5 bases between them. Germline values: CDR1 GTSNPN, CDR2 SVGIG (reference sequence). This CDR3 spans 12 amino acids. The CDR3, as DNA: TGTGCCTGGAGTGTACTAGCCGGGGAGCTGTTTTTT. It yields the protein CAWSVLAGELFF.

This clone has more than one count but fewer than ten. J is TRBJ1-2 and V is TRBV6-5; 9 bases align to TRBD1. CDR1 is MNHEY, CDR2 SVGAGI, per germline. The CDR3 contains 15 residues. The V and J ends lost 6 bases and 5 bases, in that order; junction bases with no gene match: 10. DNA for the CDR3: TGTGCCAGCAGATCGTCCGGGACAGGGTTTTATGGCTACACCTTC. Its translation: CASRSSGTGFYGYTF.

This clone was seen only a few times. The chain combines TRBV5-4 with TRBJ1-1, with 9 bases aligning to TRBD1. Germline V gene sequence: CDR1 SGHNT, CDR2 YYREEE (reference sequence). V gave up 4 bases and J gave up 0 bases; unmatched junction bases: 4. This CDR3 spans 15 amino acids. CDR3 sequence (DNA): TGTGCCAGCAGCCCGGGACAGGGAATGAACACTGAAGCTTTCTTT. This translates into CASSPGQGMNTEAFF.

The chain couples TRBV13 to TRBJ2-2; weak D call: TRBD1 (6 bases). The germline V and J ends were trimmed by 5 bases and 1 base, with 11 bases remaining between them. Germline-derived CDR1 and CDR2 are PRHDT and FYEKMQ (reference sequence). CDR3 length: 15 amino acids. The CDR3 reads CASSVRTENTGELFF. In DNA, the CDR3 is TGTGCCAGCAGCGTAAGGACAGAGAACACCGGGGAGCTGTTTTTT.

This clone was counted between two and nine times. The chain combines TRBV4-1 with TRBJ1-5; D gene ambiguous. V was cut by 4 bases and J by 0 bases, with 10 bases left in between. The CDR3 consists of 15 residues. Germline V CDR1 and CDR2: MGHRA, YSYEKL. The CDR3: CASSLRRDSNQPQHF. Here the CDR3 DNA reads TGCGCCAGCAGCCTCCGGAGGGATAGCAATCAGCCCCAGCATTTT.

This chain uses TRBV20-1 with TRBJ2-1; unclear D gene. Germline assignment: CDR1 DFQATT and CDR2 SNEGSKA (reference sequence). The CDR3 consists of 11 residues. V shed 6 bases and J shed 5 bases, with 8 bases lying between them. Here the CDR3 reads CSASENNEQFF. DNA of the CDR3: TGCAGTGCGTCCGAGAACAATGAGCAGTTCTTC.

This clone has more than one count but fewer than ten. CDR3: CASSAEGDTQYF. The CDR3 DNA is TGTGCCAGCAGTGCGGAGGGGGATACGCAGTATTTT. The chain carries TRBV6-6 and TRBJ2-3; maybe TRBD2 (6 bases). V was shortened by 5 bases and J by 6 bases, with 9 bases between the two germline ends. Germline CDR1 MNHNY, CDR2 SVGAGI (reference sequence). The length of the CDR3 is 12 residues.

Only one count was recorded for this clone. This chain links TRBV18 with TRBJ1-6, with D unresolved. Germline V CDR1 and CDR2: KGHSH, LQKENI. This CDR3 is 13 amino acids long. Deletions cut 6 bases from V and 0 bases from J, with 3 bases between. CDR3 protein: CASSSSYNSPLHF. CDR3 coding DNA: TGTGCCAGCTCGAGCTCCTATAATTCACCCCTCCACTTT.

This clone was seen a few times. J is TRBJ1-2 and V is TRBV2; TRBD1 aligns across 10 bases. CDR3 length: 13 residues. Germline V gene lookup returns CDR1 SNHLY and CDR2 FYNNEI. V shed 4 bases and J 8 bases; nucleotides not matched to a gene: 4. The CDR3 DNA sequence: TGTGCCAGCAGTGCCTGGGACAGGGGCGGCTACACCTTC. It is translated as CASSAWDRGGYTF.

The chain joins TRBV6-6 to TRBJ2-2; 13 bases are a match to TRBD2. This CDR3 contains 15 residues. V gave up 8 bases and J gave up 8 bases; unmatched junction bases: 8. CDR1 and CDR2 (germline): MNHNY, SVGAGI (reference sequence). In DNA form, the CDR3 reads TGTGCCAGCGGGGGGACTAGCGGGGAGACTGGGGAGCTGTTTTTT. Encoded protein: CASGGTSGETGELFF.

The V and J genes are TRBV25-1 and TRBJ2-3, with D possibly matching TRBD2 (6 bases). V was trimmed by 4 bases and J by 6 bases, leaving 14 bases between them. This CDR3 has 14 amino acids. Germline V gene data show CDR1 as MGHDK and CDR2 as SYGVNS. The CDR3 DNA sequence: TGTGCCAGCAGTGTTAGCGGTCTCAGGGATACGCAGTATTTT. Protein product: CASSVSGLRDTQYF.

The table lists this clone with a few counts. The chain couples TRBV11-1 to TRBJ1-1; D gene unclear. This CDR3 is built from 15 residues. In germline, CDR1 is SGHAT, CDR2 FQDESV (reference sequence). V gave up 4 bases and J gave up 3 bases, with 15 bases separating them. The chain's CDR3 is CASSSTRVADTEAFF. The CDR3 coding sequence is TGTGCCAGCAGCTCTACCCGGGTGGCCGACACTGAAGCTTTCTTT.

Turning to this clone: This same CDR3 is encoded by further DNA sequences in the sample. The chain has TRBV15 and TRBJ2-7, with 10 bases aligning to TRBD1. This CDR3 is built from 14 residues. The ends lost 5 bases at V and 2 bases at J; junction bases unmatched: 3. CDR1 and CDR2 (germline): LNHNV, YYDKDF (reference sequence). The CDR3 DNA is TGTGCCACCAGCGGCGACAGGGGGCCCTACGAGCAGTACTTC. It yields the protein CATSGDRGPYEQYF.

The chain recombines TRBV6-6 with TRBJ2-1, with 12 bases that match TRBD2. Germline V gene data show CDR1 as MNHNY and CDR2 as SVGAGI (reference sequence). V dropped 6 bases and J dropped 7; count of bases not matched to a gene: 7. The CDR3 sequence is 15 residues long. CDR3 coding DNA: TGTGCCAGCAGCCGCAGACTAGCGGGGGAAAATGAGCAGTTCTTC. Its translation is CASSRRLAGENEQFF.

The J gene is TRBJ2-4, the V gene TRBV2, with D perhaps matching TRBD2 (6 bases). The CDR3 is made up of 11 amino acids. Germline-derived CDR1 and CDR2 are SNHLY and FYNNEI. The V end was cut by 7 bases, the J end by 5 bases, with 6 bases between. Written as DNA, the CDR3 is TGTGCCAGCACGGGGGAAAACATTCAGTACTTC. Encoded protein: CASTGENIQYF.

This clone came up a few times. V and J are TRBV12-5 and TRBJ2-1, with D uncertain. Germline lookup yields CDR1 LGHNT and CDR2 FRNRAP. The CDR3 extends over 10 amino acids. This CDR3 reads CAYSPNEQFF. CDR3 DNA: TGTGCCTACTCCCCCAATGAGCAGTTCTTC.

There are a few counts of this clone. The chain is built from TRBV6-5 and TRBJ2-1; no reliable D call. CDR3 length: 11 amino acids. V was clipped by 7 bases and J by 3 bases, with 4 bases between them. Germline V gene sequence: CDR1 MNHEY, CDR2 SVGAGI. The CDR3 reads CASTRYNEQFF. The CDR3 coding sequence is TGTGCCAGCACTCGCTACAATGAGCAGTTCTTC.

This clone has only a few counts. The genes are TRBV4-3 and TRBJ2-5; the D gene is possibly TRBD2 (5 bases). V lost 1 base to trimming and J lost 5 bases, with 14 bases between them. Germline lookup yields CDR1 LGHNA and CDR2 YSLEER. This CDR3 spans 15 amino acids. In DNA, the CDR3 is TGCGCCAGCAGCCAAGGCAATAGCGTCAGGGAGACCCAGTACTTC. Its translation: CASSQGNSVRETQYF.

This clone occurred a few times. CDR3 region: CASSFQGVREQYF. In DNA form, the CDR3 reads TGTGCCAGCAGCTTCCAGGGGGTACGCGAGCAGTACTTC. This chain uses TRBV5-4 with TRBJ2-7, with 7 bases that match TRBD1. The CDR3 spans 13 residues. Germline lookup yields CDR1 SGHNT and CDR2 YYREEE (reference sequence). After removal of 2 bases from V and 6 bases from J, the junction contained 5 bases not matched to a gene.

This clone came up a few times. V and J are TRBV29-1 and TRBJ2-1; 7 nucleotides line up with TRBD1. V shed 3 bases, J shed 3 bases, and the junction held 8 bases outside the gene matches. Per germline, CDR1 SQVTM and CDR2 ANQGSEA. The CDR3 runs 15 residues. CDR3: CSVDLTDRSYNEQFF. The CDR3, as DNA: TGCAGCGTTGACCTTACGGACAGGAGCTACAATGAGCAGTTCTTC.

Only one count was recorded for this clone. The V gene is TRBV7-9, the J gene TRBJ2-1; 8 nucleotides line up with TRBD2. This CDR3 is 11 amino acids long. The junction had 3 bases not matched to a gene; V was cut back by 7 bases and J by 10 bases. CDR1 and CDR2 from the germline V gene are SEHNR and FQNEAQ (reference sequence). CDR3 DNA: TGTGCCAGCACCGGGGGGGAGGAGCAGTTCTTC. This encodes CASTGGEEQFF.

This clone was observed a handful of times. This chain connects TRBV18 to TRBJ1-2, with D maybe TRBD1 (5 bases). The CDR3 is made up of 15 amino acids. V was clipped by 3 bases and J by 8 bases, with 19 bases between them. CDR1 and CDR2 from the germline V gene are KGHSH and LQKENI. The CDR3 bases are TGTGCCAGCTCACCGGTGACAGAGACCTCTATGGGCTACACCTTC. It codes for CASSPVTETSMGYTF.

This chain joins TRBV7-8 and TRBJ1-1; the match to TRBD1 covers 10 bases. CDR1 SGHVS and CDR2 FQNEAQ come from the germline V gene. V shed 3 bases and J 4 bases; nucleotides not matched to a gene: 5. CDR3 length: 15 residues. This CDR3 is CASSLGQGLGTEAFF. CDR3 DNA: TGTGCCAGCAGCTTGGGACAGGGGTTGGGCACTGAAGCTTTCTTT.

This rearrangement joins TRBV11-2 to TRBJ2-5; 7 bases align to TRBD1. This CDR3 is built from 14 residues. The germline gives CDR1 SGHAT, CDR2 FQNNGV. The ends lost 4 bases at V and 5 bases at J; junction bases unmatched: 7. This chain's CDR3 is CASSSRQGRETQYF. As DNA, the CDR3 is TGTGCCAGCAGCTCCCGACAGGGAAGGGAGACCCAGTACTTC.

CDR3 bases: TGTGCCAGCAGCTTGGGACAGAACTATGGCTACACCTTC. As protein: CASSLGQNYGYTF. V and J are TRBV7-3 and TRBJ1-2; 7 bases agree with TRBD1. Germline V gene data show CDR1 as SGHTA and CDR2 as FQGTGA. The CDR3 sequence is 13 residues long. Germline trimming cut 3 bases from V and 2 bases from J; bases unmatched to any gene: 0.